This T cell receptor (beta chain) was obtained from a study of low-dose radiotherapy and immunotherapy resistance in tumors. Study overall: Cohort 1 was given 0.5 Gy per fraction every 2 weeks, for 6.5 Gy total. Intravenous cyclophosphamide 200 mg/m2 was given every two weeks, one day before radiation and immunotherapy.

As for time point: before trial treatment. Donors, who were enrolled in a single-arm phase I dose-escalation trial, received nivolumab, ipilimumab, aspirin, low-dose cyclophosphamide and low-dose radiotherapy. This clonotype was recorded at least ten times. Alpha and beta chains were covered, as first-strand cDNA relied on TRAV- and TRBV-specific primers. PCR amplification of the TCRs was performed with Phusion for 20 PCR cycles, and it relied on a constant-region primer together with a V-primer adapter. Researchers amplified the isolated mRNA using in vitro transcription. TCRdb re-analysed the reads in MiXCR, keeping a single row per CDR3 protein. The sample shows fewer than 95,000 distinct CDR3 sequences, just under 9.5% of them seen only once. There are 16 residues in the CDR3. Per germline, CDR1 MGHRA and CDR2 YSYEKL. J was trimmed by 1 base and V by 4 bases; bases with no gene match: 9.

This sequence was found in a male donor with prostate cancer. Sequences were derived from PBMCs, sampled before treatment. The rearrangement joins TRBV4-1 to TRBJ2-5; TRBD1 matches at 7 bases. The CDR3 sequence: CASSLQGGAPQETQYF. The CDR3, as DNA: TGCGCCAGCAGCCTGCAAGGGGGCGCACCCCAAGAGACCCAGTACTTC.